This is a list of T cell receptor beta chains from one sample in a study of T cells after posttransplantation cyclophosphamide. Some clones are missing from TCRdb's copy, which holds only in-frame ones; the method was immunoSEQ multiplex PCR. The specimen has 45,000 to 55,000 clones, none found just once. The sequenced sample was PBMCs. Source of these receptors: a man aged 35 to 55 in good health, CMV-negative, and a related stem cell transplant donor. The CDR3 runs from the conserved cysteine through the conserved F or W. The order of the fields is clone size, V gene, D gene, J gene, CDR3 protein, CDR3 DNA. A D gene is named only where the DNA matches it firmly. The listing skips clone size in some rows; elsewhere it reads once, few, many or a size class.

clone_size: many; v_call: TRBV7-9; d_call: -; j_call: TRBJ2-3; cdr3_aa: CASSSTGVSTDTQYF; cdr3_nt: TGTGCCAGCAGCTCCACTGGAGTCAGCACAGATACGCAGTATTTT
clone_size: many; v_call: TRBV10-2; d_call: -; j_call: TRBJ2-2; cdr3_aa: CASSLSGELFF; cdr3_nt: TGCGCCAGCAGTCTATCCGGGGAGCTGTTTTTT
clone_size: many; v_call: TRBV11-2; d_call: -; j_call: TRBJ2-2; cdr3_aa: CASSLPGQWGGELFF; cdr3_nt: TGTGCCAGCAGCTTACCAGGACAGTGGGGGGGGGAGCTGTTTTTT
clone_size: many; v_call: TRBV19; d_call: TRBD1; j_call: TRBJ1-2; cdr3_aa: CASSSWTGREGGYTF; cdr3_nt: TGTGCCAGTAGTTCCTGGACAGGCCGCGAAGGAGGCTACACCTTC
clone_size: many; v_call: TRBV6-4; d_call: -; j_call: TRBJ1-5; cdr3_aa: CASSPRGNQPQHF; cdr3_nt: TGTGCCAGCAGTCCGCGTGGCAATCAGCCCCAGCATTTT
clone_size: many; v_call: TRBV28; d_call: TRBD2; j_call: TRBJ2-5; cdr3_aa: CASSTLGGRETQYF; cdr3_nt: TGTGCCAGCAGTACACTAGGCGGGAGGGAGACCCAGTACTTC
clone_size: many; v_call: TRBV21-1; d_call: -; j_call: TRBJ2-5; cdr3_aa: CASSGGDRGVGGGETQYF; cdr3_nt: TGTGCCAGCAGCGGTGGGGACAGGGGTGTGGGGGGAGGAGAGACCCAGTACTTC
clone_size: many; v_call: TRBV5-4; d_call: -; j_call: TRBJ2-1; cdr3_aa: CASSFSSANNEQFF; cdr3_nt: TGTGCCAGCAGCTTTTCTAGCGCAAACAATGAGCAGTTCTTC
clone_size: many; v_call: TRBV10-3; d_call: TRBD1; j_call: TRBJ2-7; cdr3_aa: CAISERDRDEQYF; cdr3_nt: TGTGCCATCAGTGAGCGGGACAGGGACGAGCAGTACTTC
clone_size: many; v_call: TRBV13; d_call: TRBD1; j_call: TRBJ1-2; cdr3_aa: CASSANRGGYTF; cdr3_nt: TGTGCCAGCAGCGCAAACAGGGGCGGCTACACCTTC
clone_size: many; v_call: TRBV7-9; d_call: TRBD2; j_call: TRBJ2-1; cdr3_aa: CASSLVAGSSYNEQFF; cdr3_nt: TGTGCCAGCAGCTTGGTAGCGGGAAGCTCCTACAATGAGCAGTTCTTC
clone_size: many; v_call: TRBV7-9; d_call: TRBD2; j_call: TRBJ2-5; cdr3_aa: CASSWGTSGSTETQYF; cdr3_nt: TGTGCCAGCAGCTGGGGGACTAGCGGGAGTACCGAGACCCAGTACTTC
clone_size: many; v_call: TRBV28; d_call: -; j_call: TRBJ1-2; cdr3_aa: CASSLLVSGYGYTF; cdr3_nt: TGTGCCAGCAGTTTACTCGTGTCAGGGTATGGCTACACCTTC
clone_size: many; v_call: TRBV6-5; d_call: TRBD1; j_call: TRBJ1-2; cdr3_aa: CASSHDRVYGYTF; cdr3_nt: TGTGCCAGCAGTCACGACAGGGTCTATGGCTACACCTTC
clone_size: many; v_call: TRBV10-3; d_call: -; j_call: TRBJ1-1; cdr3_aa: CAITRGNVDTEAFF; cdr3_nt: TGTGCCATCACCCGGGGGAATGTGGACACTGAAGCTTTCTTT
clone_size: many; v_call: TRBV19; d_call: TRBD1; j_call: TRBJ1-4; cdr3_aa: CASSTGTGFEKLFF; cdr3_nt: TGTGCCAGTAGTACCGGGACAGGGTTTGAAAAACTGTTTTTT
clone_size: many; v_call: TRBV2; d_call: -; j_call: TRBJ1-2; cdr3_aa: CASRQPRGYTF; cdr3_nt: TGTGCCAGCAGACAGCCCCGGGGCTACACCTTC
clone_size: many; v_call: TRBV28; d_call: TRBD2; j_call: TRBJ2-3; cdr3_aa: CASSGPAGVSDTQYF; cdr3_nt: TGTGCCAGCAGTGGCCCAGCGGGAGTTTCAGATACGCAGTATTTT
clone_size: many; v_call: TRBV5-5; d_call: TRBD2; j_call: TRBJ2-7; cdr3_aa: CASSLTSGDGPTREQYF; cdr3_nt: TGTGCCAGCAGCTTGACTAGCGGGGACGGACCTACGAGGGAGCAGTACTTC
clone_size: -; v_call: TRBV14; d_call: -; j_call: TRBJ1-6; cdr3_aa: CASSQDAGAVSPLHF; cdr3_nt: TGTGCCAGCAGCCAAGATGCGGGGGCAGTTTCACCCCTCCACTTT
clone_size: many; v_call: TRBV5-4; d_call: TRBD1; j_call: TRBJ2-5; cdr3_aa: CASSPGTGGLEQYF; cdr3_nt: TGTGCCAGCAGTCCCGGGACAGGAGGGTTGGAGCAGTACTTC
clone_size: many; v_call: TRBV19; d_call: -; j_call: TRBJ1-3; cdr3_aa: CASSIVGTPNSGNTIYF; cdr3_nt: TGTGCCAGTAGTATCGTGGGGACACCAAACTCTGGAAACACCATATATTTT
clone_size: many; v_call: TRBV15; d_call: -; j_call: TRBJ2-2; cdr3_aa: CATSSDSSPHGELFF; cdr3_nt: TGTGCCACCAGCTCGGACAGTTCCCCTCACGGGGAGCTGTTTTTT
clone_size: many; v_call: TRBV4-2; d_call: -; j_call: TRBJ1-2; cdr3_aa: CASSQDLGRVYGYTF; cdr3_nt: TGTGCCAGCAGCCAAGATCTGGGCAGGGTCTATGGCTACACCTTC
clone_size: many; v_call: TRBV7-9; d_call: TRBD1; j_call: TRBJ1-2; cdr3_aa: CASSSYSPLQGNYGYTF; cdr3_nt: TGTGCCAGCAGCTCCTACAGCCCTTTACAGGGGAACTATGGCTACACCTTC
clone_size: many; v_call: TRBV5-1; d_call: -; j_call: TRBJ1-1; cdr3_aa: CASSLDRVNTEAFF; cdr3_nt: TGCGCCAGCAGCTTGGACAGGGTGAACACTGAAGCTTTCTTT
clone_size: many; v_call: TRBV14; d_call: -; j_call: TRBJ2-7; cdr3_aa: CASSAGAYEQYF; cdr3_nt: TGTGCCAGCAGCGCCGGGGCCTACGAGCAGTACTTC
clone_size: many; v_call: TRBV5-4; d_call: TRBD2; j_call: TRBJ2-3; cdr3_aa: CASSPGGGGRADTQYF; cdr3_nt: TGTGCCAGCAGCCCCGGAGGGGGCGGGAGGGCAGATACGCAGTATTTT
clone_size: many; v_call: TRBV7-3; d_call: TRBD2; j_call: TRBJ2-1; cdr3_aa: CASSLGTSGSDEQFF; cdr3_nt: TGTGCCAGCAGCTTAGGGACTAGCGGGAGCGATGAGCAGTTCTTC
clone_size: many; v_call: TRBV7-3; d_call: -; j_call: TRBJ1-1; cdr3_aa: CASSQQGNTEAFF; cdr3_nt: TGTGCCAGCAGCCAACAGGGCAACACTGAAGCTTTCTTT
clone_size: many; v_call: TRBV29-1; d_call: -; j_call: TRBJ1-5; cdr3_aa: CSVGQFNQPQHF; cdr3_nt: TGCAGCGTTGGACAGTTCAATCAGCCCCAGCATTTT
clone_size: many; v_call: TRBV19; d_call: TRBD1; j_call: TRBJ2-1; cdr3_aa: CASSAHRDRGSDEQFF; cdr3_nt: TGTGCCAGTAGTGCCCACCGGGACAGGGGGAGCGATGAGCAGTTCTTC
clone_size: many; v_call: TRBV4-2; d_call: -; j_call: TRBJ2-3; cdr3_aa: CASSQDWQGTDTQYF; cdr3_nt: TGTGCCAGCAGCCAAGATTGGCAGGGAACAGATACGCAGTATTTT
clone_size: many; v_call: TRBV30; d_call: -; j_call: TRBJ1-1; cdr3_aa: CAWSSGSNTEAFF; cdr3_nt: TGTGCCTGGAGTTCAGGGTCGAACACTGAAGCTTTCTTT
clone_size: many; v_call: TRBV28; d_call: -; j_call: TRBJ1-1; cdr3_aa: CASRREVNTEAFF; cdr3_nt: TGTGCCTCCCGTCGCGAGGTGAACACTGAAGCTTTCTTT